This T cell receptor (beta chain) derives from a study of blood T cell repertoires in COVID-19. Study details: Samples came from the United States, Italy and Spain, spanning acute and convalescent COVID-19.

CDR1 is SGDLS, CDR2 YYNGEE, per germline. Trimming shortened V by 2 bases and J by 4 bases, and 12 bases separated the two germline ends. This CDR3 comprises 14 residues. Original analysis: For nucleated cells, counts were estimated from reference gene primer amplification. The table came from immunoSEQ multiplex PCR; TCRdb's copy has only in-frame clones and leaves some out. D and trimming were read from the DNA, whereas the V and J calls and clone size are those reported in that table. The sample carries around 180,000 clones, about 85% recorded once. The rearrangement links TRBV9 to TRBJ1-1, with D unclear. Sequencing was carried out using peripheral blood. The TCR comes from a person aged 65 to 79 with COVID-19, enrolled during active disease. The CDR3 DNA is TGTGCCAGCAGCGTCGGGTATTCGGGCACTGAAGCTTTCTTT. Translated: CASSVGYSGTEAFF.